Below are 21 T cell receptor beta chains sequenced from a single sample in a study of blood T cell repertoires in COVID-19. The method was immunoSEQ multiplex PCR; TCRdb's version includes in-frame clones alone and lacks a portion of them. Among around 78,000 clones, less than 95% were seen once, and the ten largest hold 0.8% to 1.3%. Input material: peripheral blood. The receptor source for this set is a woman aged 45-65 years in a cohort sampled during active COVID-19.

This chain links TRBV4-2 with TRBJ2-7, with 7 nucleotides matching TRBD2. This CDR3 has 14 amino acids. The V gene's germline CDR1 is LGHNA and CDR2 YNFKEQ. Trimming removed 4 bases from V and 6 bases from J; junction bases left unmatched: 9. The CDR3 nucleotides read TGTGCCAGCAGCCTCCGTGGACTAGTAACCGAGCAGTACTTC. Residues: CASSLRGLVTEQYF.

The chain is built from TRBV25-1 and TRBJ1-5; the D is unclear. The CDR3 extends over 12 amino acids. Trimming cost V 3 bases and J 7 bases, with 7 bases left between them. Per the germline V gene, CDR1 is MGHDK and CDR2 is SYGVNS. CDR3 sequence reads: CASSDRGQPQHF. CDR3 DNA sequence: TGTGCCAGCAGTGACCGAGGGCAGCCCCAGCATTTT.

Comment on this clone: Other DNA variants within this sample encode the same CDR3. The CDR3 spells CASSFEGDQPQHF. Written as DNA, the CDR3 is TGTGCCAGCAGTTTCGAGGGAGATCAGCCCCAGCATTTT. This rearrangement joins TRBV12-3 or TRBV12-4 to TRBJ1-5; no definite D call. The CDR3 is 13 amino acids. Trimming shortened V by 3 bases and J by 5 bases, and 8 bases separated the two germline ends.

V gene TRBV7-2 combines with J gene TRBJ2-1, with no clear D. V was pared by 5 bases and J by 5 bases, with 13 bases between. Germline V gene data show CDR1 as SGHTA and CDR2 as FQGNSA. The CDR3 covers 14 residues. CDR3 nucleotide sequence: TGTGCCAGCAGCCCGTTCTCCCGGGACAATGAGCAGTTCTTC. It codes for CASSPFSRDNEQFF. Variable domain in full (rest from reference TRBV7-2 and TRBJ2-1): GAGVSQSPSNKVTEKGKDVELRCDPISGHTALYWYRQSLGQGLEFLIYFQGNSAPDKSGLPSDRFSAERTGGSVSTLTIQRTQQEDSAVYLCASSPFSRDNEQFFGPGTRLTVL.

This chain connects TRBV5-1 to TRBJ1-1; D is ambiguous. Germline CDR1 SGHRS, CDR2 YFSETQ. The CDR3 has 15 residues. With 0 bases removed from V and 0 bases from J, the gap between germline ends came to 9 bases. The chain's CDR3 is CASSLVFGMNTEAFF. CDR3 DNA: TGCGCCAGCAGCTTGGTATTCGGGATGAACACTGAAGCTTTCTTT.

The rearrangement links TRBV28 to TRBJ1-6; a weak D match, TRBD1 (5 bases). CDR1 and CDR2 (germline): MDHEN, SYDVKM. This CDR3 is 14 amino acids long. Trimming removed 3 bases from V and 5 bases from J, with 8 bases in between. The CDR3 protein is CASSFPGNNSPLHF. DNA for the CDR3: TGTGCCAGCAGTTTCCCAGGGAATAATTCACCCCTCCACTTT.

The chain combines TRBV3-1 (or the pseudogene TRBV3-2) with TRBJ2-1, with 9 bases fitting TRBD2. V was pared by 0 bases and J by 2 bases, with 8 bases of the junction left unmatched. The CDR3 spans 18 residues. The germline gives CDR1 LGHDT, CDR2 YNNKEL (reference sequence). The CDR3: CASSQEEGGRAAYNEQFF. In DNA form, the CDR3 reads TGTGCCAGCAGCCAAGAAGAGGGCGGGAGGGCCGCCTACAATGAGCAGTTCTTC.

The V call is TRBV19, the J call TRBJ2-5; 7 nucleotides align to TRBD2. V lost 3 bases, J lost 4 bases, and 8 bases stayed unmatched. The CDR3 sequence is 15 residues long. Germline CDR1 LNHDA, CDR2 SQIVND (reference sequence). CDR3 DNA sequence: TGTGCCAGTAGTATCGGCGGGAGAGGGTCAGAGACCCAGTACTTC. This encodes CASSIGGRGSETQYF.

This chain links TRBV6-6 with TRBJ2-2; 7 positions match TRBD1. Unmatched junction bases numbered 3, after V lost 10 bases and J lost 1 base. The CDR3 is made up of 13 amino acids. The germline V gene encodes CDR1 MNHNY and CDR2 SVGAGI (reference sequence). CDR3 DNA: TGTGCCACCCGACAGGGGAACACCGGGGAGCTGTTTTTT. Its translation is CATRQGNTGELFF.

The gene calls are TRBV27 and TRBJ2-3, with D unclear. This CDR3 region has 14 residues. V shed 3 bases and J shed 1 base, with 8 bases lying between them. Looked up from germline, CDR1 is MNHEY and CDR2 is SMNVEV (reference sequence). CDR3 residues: CASSFRSGTDTQYF. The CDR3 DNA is TGTGCCAGCAGTTTTAGGAGCGGCACAGATACGCAGTATTTT.

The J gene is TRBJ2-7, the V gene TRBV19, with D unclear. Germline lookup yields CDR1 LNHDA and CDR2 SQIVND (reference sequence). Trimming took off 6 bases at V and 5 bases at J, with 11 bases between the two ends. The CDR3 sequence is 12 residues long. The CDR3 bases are TGTGCCAGTAGCCAAAGACGGGACGAGCAGTACTTC. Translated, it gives CASSQRRDEQYF.

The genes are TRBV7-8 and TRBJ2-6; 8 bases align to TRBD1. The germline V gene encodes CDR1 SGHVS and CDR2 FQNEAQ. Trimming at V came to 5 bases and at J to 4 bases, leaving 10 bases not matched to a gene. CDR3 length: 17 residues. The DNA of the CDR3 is TGTGCCAGCAGCCTTCGACAGGGGCAGCAGGGGGCCAACGTCCTGACTTTC. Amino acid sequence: CASSLRQGQQGANVLTF.

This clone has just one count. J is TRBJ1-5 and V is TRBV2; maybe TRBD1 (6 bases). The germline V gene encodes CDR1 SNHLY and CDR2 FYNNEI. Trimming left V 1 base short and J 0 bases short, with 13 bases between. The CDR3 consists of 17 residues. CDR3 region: CASSEGGPSNSNQPQHF. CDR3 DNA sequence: TGTGCCAGCAGTGAAGGGGGGCCAAGTAATAGCAATCAGCCCCAGCATTTT. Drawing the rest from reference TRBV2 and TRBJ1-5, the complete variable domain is EPEVTQTPSHQVTQMGQEVILRCVPISNHLYFYWYRQILGQKVEFLVSFYNNEISEKSEIFDDQFSVERPDGSNFTLKIRSTKLEDSAMYFCASSEGGPSNSNQPQHFGDGTRLSIL.

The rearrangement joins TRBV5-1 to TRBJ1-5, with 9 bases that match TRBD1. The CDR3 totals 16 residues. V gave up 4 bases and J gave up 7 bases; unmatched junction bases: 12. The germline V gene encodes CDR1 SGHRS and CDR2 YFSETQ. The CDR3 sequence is CASSPGTTGGRQPQHF. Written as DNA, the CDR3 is TGCGCCAGCAGCCCTGGGACGACAGGGGGAAGACAGCCCCAGCATTTT. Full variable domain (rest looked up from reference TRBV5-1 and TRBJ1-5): KAGVTQTPRYLIKTRGQQVTLSCSPISGHRSVSWYQQTPGQGLQFLFEYFSETQRNKGNFPGRFSGRQFSNSRSEMNVSTLELGDSALYLCASSPGTTGGRQPQHFGDGTRLSIL.

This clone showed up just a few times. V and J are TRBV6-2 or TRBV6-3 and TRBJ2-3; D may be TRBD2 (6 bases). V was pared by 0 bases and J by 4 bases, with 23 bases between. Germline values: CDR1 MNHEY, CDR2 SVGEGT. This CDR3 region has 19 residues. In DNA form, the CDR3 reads TGTGCCAGCAGTTACTCAACCTCGGGACTTTCTAACGTTGCAGATACGCAGTATTTT. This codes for CASSYSTSGLSNVADTQYF.

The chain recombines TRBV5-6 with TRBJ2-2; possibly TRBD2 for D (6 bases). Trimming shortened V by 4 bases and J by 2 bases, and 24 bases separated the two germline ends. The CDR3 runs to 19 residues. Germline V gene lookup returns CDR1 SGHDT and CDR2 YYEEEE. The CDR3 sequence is CASSVRVGSGALNTGELFF. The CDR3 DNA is TGTGCCAGCAGCGTACGCGTCGGGTCGGGAGCACTAAACACCGGGGAGCTGTTTTTT.

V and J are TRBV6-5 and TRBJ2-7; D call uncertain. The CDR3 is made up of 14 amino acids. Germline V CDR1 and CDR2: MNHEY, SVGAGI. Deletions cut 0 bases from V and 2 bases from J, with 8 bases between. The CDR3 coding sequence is TGTGCCAGCAGTTACTCACCGAGGACCTACGAGCAGTACTTC. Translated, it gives CASSYSPRTYEQYF.

Here the CDR3 reads CASSLLRVQEEQFF. The DNA of the CDR3 is TGTGCCAGCAGCTTACTCCGGGTACAAGAGGAGCAGTTCTTC. The chain carries TRBV7-3 and TRBJ2-1; D gene ambiguous. Looked up from germline, CDR1 is SGHTA and CDR2 is FQGTGA. The length of the CDR3 is 14 residues. Trimming shortened V by 2 bases and J by 10 bases, and 15 bases separated the two germline ends.

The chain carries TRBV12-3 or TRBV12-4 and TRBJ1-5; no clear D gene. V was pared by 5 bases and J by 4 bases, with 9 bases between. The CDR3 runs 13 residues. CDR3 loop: CASSRTANQPQHF. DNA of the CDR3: TGTGCCAGCAGTCGGACTGCTAATCAGCCCCAGCATTTT.

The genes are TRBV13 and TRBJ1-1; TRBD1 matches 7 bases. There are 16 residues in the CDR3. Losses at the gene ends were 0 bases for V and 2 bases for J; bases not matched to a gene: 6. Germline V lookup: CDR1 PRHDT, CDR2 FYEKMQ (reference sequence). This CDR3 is CASSLGPEGANTEAFF. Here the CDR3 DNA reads TGTGCCAGCAGCTTAGGTCCTGAGGGGGCTAACACTGAAGCTTTCTTT.

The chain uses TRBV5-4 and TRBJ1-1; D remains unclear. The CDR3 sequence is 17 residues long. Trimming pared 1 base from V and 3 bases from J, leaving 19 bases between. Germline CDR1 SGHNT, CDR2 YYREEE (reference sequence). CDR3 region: CASSLLGSLGGHTEAFF. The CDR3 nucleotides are TGTGCCAGCAGCTTGTTGGGCTCACTGGGAGGACACACTGAAGCTTTCTTT.